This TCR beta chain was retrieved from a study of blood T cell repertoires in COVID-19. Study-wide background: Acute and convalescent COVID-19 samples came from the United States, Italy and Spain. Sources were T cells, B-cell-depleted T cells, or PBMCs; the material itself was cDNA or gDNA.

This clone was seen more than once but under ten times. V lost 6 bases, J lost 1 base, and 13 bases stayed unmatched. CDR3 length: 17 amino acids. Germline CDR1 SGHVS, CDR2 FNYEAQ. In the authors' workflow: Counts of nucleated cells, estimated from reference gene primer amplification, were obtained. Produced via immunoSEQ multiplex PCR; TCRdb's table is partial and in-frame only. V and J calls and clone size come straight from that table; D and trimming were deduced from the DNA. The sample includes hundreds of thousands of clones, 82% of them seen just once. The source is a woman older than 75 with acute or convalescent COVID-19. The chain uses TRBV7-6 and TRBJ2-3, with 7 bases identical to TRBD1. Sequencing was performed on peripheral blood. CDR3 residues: CASSTDREGGGTDTQYF. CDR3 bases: TGTGCCAGCAGTACCGACAGGGAAGGTGGAGGCACAGATACGCAGTATTTT.